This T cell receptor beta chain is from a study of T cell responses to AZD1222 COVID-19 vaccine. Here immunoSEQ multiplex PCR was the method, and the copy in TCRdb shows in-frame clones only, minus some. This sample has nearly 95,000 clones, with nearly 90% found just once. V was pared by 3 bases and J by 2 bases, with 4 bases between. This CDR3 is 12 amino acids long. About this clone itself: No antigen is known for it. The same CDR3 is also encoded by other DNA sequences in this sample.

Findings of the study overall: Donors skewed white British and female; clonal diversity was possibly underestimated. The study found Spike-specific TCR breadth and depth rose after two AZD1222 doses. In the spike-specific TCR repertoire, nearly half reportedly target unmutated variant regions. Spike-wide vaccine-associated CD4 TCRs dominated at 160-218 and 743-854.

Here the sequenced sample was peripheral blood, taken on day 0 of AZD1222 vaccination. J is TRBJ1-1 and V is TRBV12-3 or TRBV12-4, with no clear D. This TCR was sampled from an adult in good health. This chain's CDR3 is CASSFVNTEAFF. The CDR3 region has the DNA TGTGCCAGCAGTTTTGTTAACACTGAAGCTTTCTTT.